The 9 T cell receptor beta chains below all came from one sample that was sequenced in a study of blood T cell repertoires in COVID-19. Profiling relied on immunoSEQ multiplex PCR, and the TCRdb table lists in-frame clones only, not all of them. The table includes approximately 27,000 clones, approximately 88% detected once. Material for sequencing was peripheral blood. These receptor sequences come from a woman aged 50 to 60 with active COVID-19.

This clone has just one count. The chain links TRBV7-9 to TRBJ1-5, with D possibly TRBD1 on 5 matching bases. The V and J ends lost 1 base and 5 bases respectively, with 6 bases between them. The length of the CDR3 is 13 residues. Germline CDR1 is SEHNR and CDR2 is FQNEAQ (reference sequence). The CDR3: CASSLVGDQPQHF. The CDR3 region has the DNA TGTGCCAGCAGCTTAGTAGGGGATCAGCCCCAGCATTTT.

This clone has a single count. The rearrangement links TRBV24-1 to TRBJ2-1; 13 bases line up with TRBD2. The J segment lost 6 bases and the V segment lost 4 bases, leaving 8 bases of the junction unmatched. The CDR3 totals 17 residues. Germline values: CDR1 KGHDR, CDR2 SFDVKD. For the CDR3, the DNA is TGTGCCACCAGTGACCCCACTAGCGGGAGGGCCAGCAATGAGCAGTTCTTC. Its translation: CATSDPTSGRASNEQFF.

The chain's CDR3 is CASSLHIAGGSEQFF. The CDR3 DNA is TGTGCCAGCAGTTTACACATAGCGGGAGGTAGTGAGCAGTTCTTC. The chain is built from TRBV27 and TRBJ2-1; 10 bases line up with TRBD2. With 2 bases clipped from V and 9 bases from J, the junction kept 7 bases outside the gene matches. The CDR3 is made up of 15 amino acids. The germline V gene encodes CDR1 MNHEY and CDR2 SMNVEV (reference sequence).

The chain has TRBV18 and TRBJ1-1, with 10 bases that match TRBD1. Germline V gene data show CDR1 as KGHSH and CDR2 as LQKENI. This CDR3 region has 14 residues. The V and J ends lost 6 bases and 6 bases, in that order; junction bases with no gene match: 7. CDR3 protein: CASSFEDRGAEAFF. The DNA for the CDR3 is TGTGCCAGCTCTTTCGAGGACAGGGGGGCTGAAGCTTTCTTT.

This chain uses TRBV29-1 with TRBJ2-1; 8 bases are shared with TRBD1. The germline V gene encodes CDR1 SQVTM and CDR2 ANQGSEA. The CDR3 extends over 14 amino acids. The V and J ends lost 4 bases and 4 bases, in that order; junction bases with no gene match: 6. CDR3 in amino acids: CSVAARGQYNEQFF. Here the CDR3 DNA reads TGCAGCGTTGCTGCCAGGGGGCAGTACAATGAGCAGTTCTTC.

The CDR3 here is CASSFGLAGMYEQYF. The CDR3 DNA sequence: TGTGCCAGCAGCTTTGGACTAGCGGGCATGTACGAGCAGTACTTC. V gene TRBV11-1 combines with J gene TRBJ2-7, with 11 bases lining up with TRBD2. The CDR3 length is 15 residues. The V and J ends lost 3 bases and 4 bases, in that order; junction bases with no gene match: 5. CDR1 and CDR2 (germline): SGHAT, FQDESV (reference sequence).

This clone was picked up one time. The V call is TRBV5-1, the J call TRBJ2-2, with TRBD1 as a possible D gene (6 bases). The CDR3 loop spans 16 amino acids. Per the germline V gene, CDR1 is SGHRS and CDR2 is YFSETQ. Trimming removed 4 bases from V and 0 bases from J, with 13 bases in between. CDR3 DNA sequence: TGCGCCAGCAGCATCCAACAGGGCGCGAACACCGGGGAGCTGTTTTTT. Its translation is CASSIQQGANTGELFF.

The table lists this clone with a count of one. The J gene is TRBJ1-1, the V gene TRBV9; TRBD1 matches at 9 bases. The CDR3 consists of 16 residues. Germline trimming cut 4 bases from V and 4 bases from J; bases unmatched to any gene: 11. Germline CDR1 is SGDLS and CDR2 is YYNGEE. The CDR3 loop reads CASSRGQGPQGTEAFF. The CDR3 DNA reads as TGTGCCAGCAGCCGAGGACAGGGGCCTCAGGGCACTGAAGCTTTCTTT.

The chain is built from TRBV5-1 and TRBJ1-4; 9 positions agree with TRBD1. The CDR3 runs 14 residues. CDR1 and CDR2 (germline): SGHRS, YFSETQ. J lost 5 bases, V lost 4 bases, and 3 bases had no gene match. CDR3 nucleotide sequence: TGCGCCAGCAGCGTTGACAGGGGGAATGAAAAACTGTTTTTT. Translation gives CASSVDRGNEKLFF.